This T cell receptor (beta chain) was sequenced in a study of blood T cell repertoires in COVID-19. On the study more broadly: There were acute and convalescent COVID-19 samples, and they came from the United States, Italy and Spain.

CDR1 is MDHEN and CDR2 is SYDVKM in the germline V gene. The CDR3 has 15 residues. V was clipped by 6 bases and J by 0 bases, with 12 bases between them. Across roughly 25 US areas, participants ranged in age from about 18 to 90 years. This clone was seen more than once but under ten times. In the original processing: Quantification of nucleated cells was approximated via reference gene primer amplification. Data came from immunoSEQ multiplex PCR; TCRdb stores just in-frame clones and leaves some out. V, J and clone size are those of that table, while D and trimming were read from the DNA. The sample comprises approximately 350,000 clones, 80% to 90% of which are singletons, and around 1% rests with the top ten.

The material sequenced was PBMCs or T cells enriched from blood (not recorded which). The TCR originated in a young man who had recovered from COVID-19. The J gene is TRBJ1-3, the V gene TRBV28; D uncertain. In DNA form, the CDR3 reads TGTGCCAGCAGGGCGACTGGCGGCTCTGGAAACACCATATATTTT. It codes for CASRATGGSGNTIYF.